Listed here is a single T cell receptor (beta chain). Its antigen is not yet known. Base qualities were left out, and no much larger clone turns up one base away. In the germline V gene, CDR1 corresponds to MNHEY and CDR2 to SVGAGI. Its CDR3 holds 13 amino acids, cysteine through phenylalanine. The CDR3 DNA has 39 bases and is translated from base 1. V was cut back by 8 bases and J by 0 bases, leaving a gap of 11 bases between them. These data belong to a study of control samples from healthy donors and cancer patients (dated by TCRdb to the early 2020s). The library was produced with the immunoSEQ multiplex PCR assay. The clones in this table, taken by TCRdb from immuneACCESS, are in-frame only. Not every clone is retained; where verified, under half of the shortfall comes from an unresolved V gene, and the cause of the rest is unknown. A total of roughly 70,000 clones appear in this sample, approximately 94% of them only once. Over 2.5% of the sample rests with the top ten.

The receptor chain draws on TRBV6-5 and TRBJ2-7, with the D call perhaps TRBD1 or TRBD2, each one matching 5 bases. The sample consisted of blood. The clonotype comes from a woman in her thirties in good health. The CDR3 amino acid sequence is: CASYEGSSYEQYF. The bases are TGTGCCAGCTATGAGGGGAGCTCCTACGAGCAGTACTTC.